Listed below are T cell receptor beta chains from one sample, sequenced in a study of cytomegalovirus exposure and HLA in healthy donors. Only in-frame clones appear in the TCRdb table, and some are missing; sequencing was by immunoSEQ multiplex PCR. The table records 90,000 to 140,000 clones, more than 60% of them present only once. Sequencing was done on a sample of PBMCs. These receptors were collected from a young man in good health and CMV-seronegative. Each CDR3 is given with its conserved first and last residue. A D gene is named only where the DNA matches it firmly. The size field is filled for only some rows; it gives once, few, many or a size class.

j_gene: TRBJ1-5
abundance: NA
v_gene: TRBV6-1
d_gene: NA
CDR3nt: TGTGCCAGCAGTGAGGTGTTGGCGGGGGGGCAGCCCCAGCATTTT
CDR3aa: CASSEVLAGGQPQHF

j_gene: TRBJ2-1
abundance: few
v_gene: TRBV27
d_gene: NA
CDR3nt: TGTGCCAGCAGTCGGGACTCTCACAATGAGCAGTTCTTC
CDR3aa: CASSRDSHNEQFF

j_gene: TRBJ1-2
abundance: NA
v_gene: TRBV5-6
d_gene: NA
CDR3nt: TGTGCCAGCAGTTCCGGGACTTGGGACGGCTACACCTTC
CDR3aa: CASSSGTWDGYTF

j_gene: TRBJ2-7
abundance: NA
v_gene: TRBV6-1
d_gene: TRBD2
CDR3nt: TGTGCCAGCAGCCCAGCGGGGTTCTACGAGCAGTACTTC
CDR3aa: CASSPAGFYEQYF

j_gene: TRBJ2-7
abundance: NA
v_gene: TRBV9
d_gene: TRBD1
CDR3nt: TGTGCCAGCAGCGTAGAGGGGACAGGGTCCTACGAGCAGTACTTC
CDR3aa: CASSVEGTGSYEQYF

j_gene: TRBJ2-7
abundance: NA
v_gene: TRBV10-3
d_gene: TRBD1
CDR3nt: TGTGCCATCAGGGAAACAACCGGGACAGGGAGATACTACGAGCAGTACTTC
CDR3aa: CAIRETTGTGRYYEQYF

j_gene: TRBJ2-7
abundance: once
v_gene: TRBV30
d_gene: TRBD1
CDR3nt: TGTGCCTGGAGTGTTTCCCAGACAGGGGGATACGAAGGGCAGTACTTC
CDR3aa: CAWSVSQTGGYEGQYF

j_gene: TRBJ1-1
abundance: once
v_gene: TRBV6-6
d_gene: TRBD1
CDR3nt: TGTGCCAGCAGCCAGTTCGGGACAGGGGGCACTGAAGCTTTCTTT
CDR3aa: CASSQFGTGGTEAFF

j_gene: TRBJ1-2
abundance: NA
v_gene: TRBV5-1
d_gene: NA
CDR3nt: TGCGCCAGCAGCCGTTTACGGGGGAACTATGGCTACACCTTC
CDR3aa: CASSRLRGNYGYTF

j_gene: TRBJ2-2
abundance: once
v_gene: TRBV5-8
d_gene: TRBD2
CDR3nt: TGTGCCAGCAGCTTGACCGCTAGCGGGGCGACCGGGGAGCTGTTTTTT
CDR3aa: CASSLTASGATGELFF

j_gene: TRBJ2-7
abundance: once
v_gene: TRBV4-1
d_gene: NA
CDR3nt: TGCGCCAGCAGCCAAGATCTTCCCTCACCGGACGAGCAGTACTTC
CDR3aa: CASSQDLPSPDEQYF

j_gene: TRBJ2-2
abundance: once
v_gene: TRBV10-3
d_gene: TRBD1
CDR3nt: TGTGCCATCACTGACTTGGGACAGGGGACCACCGGGGAGCTGTTTTTT
CDR3aa: CAITDLGQGTTGELFF

j_gene: TRBJ2-7
abundance: NA
v_gene: TRBV5-1
d_gene: TRBD1
CDR3nt: TGCGCCAGCAGCTTGGGGACAGGGGACGTTGGACGGCAGTACTTC
CDR3aa: CASSLGTGDVGRQYF

j_gene: TRBJ1-1
abundance: NA
v_gene: TRBV9
d_gene: NA
CDR3nt: TGTGCCAGCAGCGTAGTAGCCGCGAACACTGAAGCTTTCTTT
CDR3aa: CASSVVAANTEAFF

j_gene: TRBJ1-5
abundance: NA
v_gene: TRBV4-1
d_gene: NA
CDR3nt: TGCGCCAGCAGCTCCAGCCCGGGCAGGGAAAATCAGCCCCAGCATTTT
CDR3aa: CASSSSPGRENQPQHF

j_gene: TRBJ2-7
abundance: NA
v_gene: TRBV6-1
d_gene: NA
CDR3nt: TGTGCCAGTAGGGGGACGTACGAGCAGTACTTC
CDR3aa: CASRGTYEQYF

j_gene: TRBJ1-5
abundance: NA
v_gene: TRBV19
d_gene: TRBD1
CDR3nt: TGTGCCAGTACCCAGGACAGGGGTTATGATCAGCCCCAGCATTTT
CDR3aa: CASTQDRGYDQPQHF

j_gene: TRBJ2-1
abundance: NA
v_gene: TRBV7-8
d_gene: TRBD1
CDR3nt: TGTGCCAGCAGCTTAGTGGGCAGGGGGATCGGCAATGAGCAGTTCTTC
CDR3aa: CASSLVGRGIGNEQFF

j_gene: TRBJ2-2
abundance: NA
v_gene: TRBV6-4
d_gene: NA
CDR3nt: TGTGCCAGCAGTGAACAGGGAGAGGGCGGGGAGCTGTTTTTT
CDR3aa: CASSEQGEGGELFF

j_gene: TRBJ1-1
abundance: NA
v_gene: TRBV30
d_gene: TRBD1
CDR3nt: TGTGCCTGGAGTGTTCTCCAGGGGGACACTGAAGCTTTCTTT
CDR3aa: CAWSVLQGDTEAFF

j_gene: TRBJ2-5
abundance: NA
v_gene: TRBV7-2
d_gene: NA
CDR3nt: TGTGCCAGCAGCTTAGAGGGGAGGCAAGAGACCCAGTACTTC
CDR3aa: CASSLEGRQETQYF

j_gene: TRBJ1-1
abundance: NA
v_gene: TRBV7-9
d_gene: TRBD1
CDR3nt: TGTGCCAGCAGCTCGCCGGGACAGGGCTTCCTAGGTGATGAAGCTTTCTTT
CDR3aa: CASSSPGQGFLGDEAFF

j_gene: TRBJ2-5
abundance: few
v_gene: TRBV13
d_gene: TRBD1
CDR3nt: TGTGCCAGCAGCTTAGGGGTGGCTATGGGACAGACCCAAGAGACCCAGTACTTC
CDR3aa: CASSLGVAMGQTQETQYF

j_gene: TRBJ2-5
abundance: NA
v_gene: TRBV11-2
d_gene: TRBD1
CDR3nt: TGTGCCAGCAGCCGGGACAGGGGGAAGGAGACCCAGTACTTC
CDR3aa: CASSRDRGKETQYF

j_gene: TRBJ1-2
abundance: few
v_gene: TRBV6-5
d_gene: NA
CDR3nt: TGTGCCAGCAGTTTGGACAGATATGGCTACACCTTC
CDR3aa: CASSLDRYGYTF

j_gene: TRBJ2-1
abundance: NA
v_gene: TRBV7-6
d_gene: NA
CDR3nt: TGTGCCAGCAGCCACCCCCGGACTCAAACCACTTCGAATGAGCAGTTCTTC
CDR3aa: CASSHPRTQTTSNEQFF

j_gene: TRBJ2-2
abundance: NA
v_gene: TRBV6-1
d_gene: TRBD1
CDR3nt: TGTGCCAGCAGCCTCGACAGGGGCGCCGGGGAGCTGTTTTTT
CDR3aa: CASSLDRGAGELFF

j_gene: TRBJ2-1
abundance: NA
v_gene: TRBV5-1
d_gene: TRBD1
CDR3nt: TGCGCCAGCAGCCCACAGGGGGCCCAGTACAATGAGCAGTTCTTC
CDR3aa: CASSPQGAQYNEQFF